This TCR beta chain was sequenced during a study of cytomegalovirus exposure and HLA in healthy donors. Study-wide results and limits: Clonal expansion was found to be greater in HLA-associated TCR beta chains than in equally common others in a later analysis.

The PCR contained 60 Vbeta and 13 Jbeta primers. Generated by immunoSEQ multiplex PCR, the TCRdb table keeps only in-frame clones and is missing some. Of 250,000 to 350,000 clones in the sample, 86% are singletons; the top ten hold 3.5% to 4%. Concerning this clone itself: The antigen is not known.

The CDR3 sequence is 16 residues long. Trimming removed 0 bases from V and 5 bases from J, with 14 bases in between. Germline CDR1 reads MNHEY; CDR2 reads SVGAGI. Every donor was a healthy person donating bone marrow. Sequencing was performed on PBMCs. The clonotype comes from a man aged 35 to 55 in good health and CMV-seropositive. V is TRBV6-5 and J is TRBJ2-1; D unclear. The CDR3 here is CASSYSIASTNNEQFF. The DNA of the CDR3 is TGTGCCAGCAGTTACTCGATTGCCAGTACTAACAATGAGCAGTTCTTC.